A single sample gave rise to the 18 T cell receptor beta chains below, sequenced in a study of blood T cell repertoires in COVID-19. Profiling relied on immunoSEQ multiplex PCR, and the TCRdb table lists in-frame clones only, not all of them. The sample includes roughly 70,000 clones, roughly 80% of them seen just once. What was sequenced was peripheral blood. The receptor source for this set is a woman of 80 years or more with active or convalescent COVID-19.

This chain joins TRBV12-3 or TRBV12-4 and TRBJ2-2; the D is unclear. V gave up 2 bases and J gave up 4 bases, with 5 bases separating them. CDR3 length equals 13 residues. In nucleotides, the CDR3 is TGTGCCAGCAGTTTAACTGTCACCGGGGAGCTGTTTTTT. Translated, it gives CASSLTVTGELFF.

This clone is a singleton in its sample. The rearrangement links TRBV11-2 to TRBJ1-1; a possible D gene is TRBD1 (6 bases). The CDR3 extends over 15 amino acids. Trimming shortened V by 6 bases and J by 4 bases, and 18 bases separated the two germline ends. Germline-derived CDR1 and CDR2 are SGHAT and FQNNGV. The CDR3 here is CASSPGDIIITEAFF. CDR3 coding DNA: TGTGCCAGCAGTCCCGGGGACATTATCATCACTGAAGCTTTCTTT.

This clone showed up just once. The chain links TRBV4-2 to TRBJ2-2; 9 nucleotides match TRBD2. J was trimmed by 7 bases and V by 0 bases; bases with no gene match: 12. This CDR3 spans 18 amino acids. Per the germline V gene, CDR1 is LGHNA and CDR2 is YNFKEQ. The CDR3 here is CASSQDLHGGRALGELFF. CDR3 bases: TGTGCCAGCAGCCAAGACTTACATGGCGGGAGGGCCCTCGGGGAGCTGTTTTTT.

V usage is TRBV6-5 and J usage is TRBJ1-1; 7 bases agree with TRBD1. Per the germline V gene, CDR1 is MNHEY and CDR2 is SVGAGI. V lost 5 bases to trimming and J lost 5 bases; unmatched junction nucleotides: 8. There are 14 residues in the CDR3. The CDR3 loop reads CASSPYTGETEAFF. The CDR3 nucleotides are TGTGCCAGCAGTCCGTATACAGGGGAAACTGAAGCTTTCTTT.

The chain combines TRBV19 with TRBJ1-5, with D perhaps TRBD1 (5 bases). CDR3 size: 15 residues. The V end was cut by 0 bases, the J end by 6 bases, with 12 bases between. From germline, CDR1 is LNHDA and CDR2 SQIVND (reference sequence). The CDR3 region has the DNA TGTGCCAGTAGTATAGATCTATGGGGCAGTCAGCCCCAGCATTTT. It translates to CASSIDLWGSQPQHF.

This chain links TRBV24-1 with TRBJ2-1; no firm D call. In germline, CDR1 is KGHDR, CDR2 SFDVKD. The CDR3 length is 14 residues. With 3 bases removed from V and 15 bases from J, the gap between germline ends came to 20 bases. In DNA, the CDR3 is TGTGCCACCAGTGATCCCCTACACAGCCCGTTTCGGTTCTTC. It codes for CATSDPLHSPFRFF.

This clone was counted once. The chain employs TRBV10-3 and TRBJ1-2; D ambiguous. V lost 3 bases and J 2 bases, leaving 7 bases between the germline ends. CDR3 length equals 13 residues. Germline V gene lookup returns CDR1 ENHRY and CDR2 SYGVKD. The chain's CDR3 is CAISEYSNYGYTF. CDR3 DNA sequence: TGTGCCATCAGTGAATACAGCAACTATGGCTACACCTTC.

The chain combines TRBV30 with TRBJ1-1, with TRBD1 as a possible D gene (6 bases). V shed 7 bases and J shed 5 bases, with 11 bases lying between them. Looked up from germline, CDR1 is GTSNPN and CDR2 is SVGIG (reference sequence). The CDR3 runs 11 residues. The CDR3 DNA reads TGTGCCTTCCAAGGGGGAACTGAAGCTTTCTTT. It is translated as CAFQGGTEAFF.

The CDR3 region has the DNA TGCGCCAGCAGCCAAGGGGGACAGGGAAGAAGGGGCGGGGAGCTGTTTTTT. Protein product: CASSQGGQGRRGGELFF. This chain connects TRBV4-1 to TRBJ2-2; 9 nucleotides line up with TRBD1. The CDR3 has 17 residues. The V segment lost 1 base and the J segment 7 bases; nucleotides outside the gene matches: 10. Germline CDR1 reads MGHRA; CDR2 reads YSYEKL.

CDR3 protein: CASSPTDAMTGNYGYTF. The DNA of the CDR3 is TGTGCCAGCTCACCAACAGACGCCATGACAGGGAACTATGGCTACACCTTC. J is TRBJ1-2 and V is TRBV18; 7 bases align to TRBD1. Germline CDR1 reads KGHSH; CDR2 reads LQKENI. The J segment lost 2 bases and the V segment lost 2 bases, leaving 11 bases of the junction unmatched. The CDR3 has 17 residues.

The rearrangement links TRBV28 to TRBJ2-2; D might be TRBD2 (6 bases). V was trimmed by 3 bases and J by 7 bases, leaving 18 bases between them. CDR1 is MDHEN and CDR2 is SYDVKM in the germline V gene. The CDR3 is made up of 16 amino acids. The CDR3 coding sequence is TGTGCCAGCAGTTTTTGGTGGGAGGAACCGCGCGGGGAGCTGTTTTTT. Encoded protein: CASSFWWEEPRGELFF. Full variable domain (missing parts from reference TRBV28 and TRBJ2-2): DVKVTQSSRYLVKRTGEKVFLECVQDMDHENMFWYRQDPGLGLRLIYFSYDVKMKEKGDIPEGYSVSREKKERFSLILESASTNQTSMYLCASSFWWEEPRGELFFGEGSRLTVL.

V is TRBV6-5 and J is TRBJ2-2, with D perhaps matching TRBD1 (5 bases). The germline V gene encodes CDR1 MNHEY and CDR2 SVGAGI. The CDR3 is made up of 14 amino acids. The V gene lost 2 bases and the J gene lost 5 bases, with 9 bases spanning the gap. CDR3 coding DNA: TGTGCCAGCAGTTACGGGGCAGGTACCGGGGAGCTGTTTTTT. Protein: CASSYGAGTGELFF.

V usage is TRBV9 and J usage is TRBJ1-2, with D perhaps matching TRBD1 (5 bases). The CDR3 contains 16 residues. Germline CDR1 reads SGDLS; CDR2 reads YYNGEE. V was pared by 3 bases and J by 0 bases, with 15 bases between. CDR3 bases: TGTGCCAGCAGCGCTTACCCGACAGCCTCTAACTATGGCTACACCTTC. Translated, it gives CASSAYPTASNYGYTF.

This chain connects TRBV12-3 or TRBV12-4 to TRBJ2-7; TRBD2 agrees at 9 bases. J gave up 0 bases and V 6 bases, and 0 bases lay outside the gene matches. This CDR3 has 13 amino acids. The CDR3, as DNA: TGTGCCAGCAGGGGACTAGCCTCCTACGAGCAGTACTTC. This sequence encodes CASRGLASYEQYF.

This chain joins TRBV18 and TRBJ2-3; maybe TRBD2 (6 bases). V lost 0 bases and J lost 2, with 9 bases in between. CDR1 KGHSH and CDR2 LQKENI come from the germline V gene. This CDR3 has 15 amino acids. DNA for the CDR3: TGTGCCAGCTCACCACCGGGACTCCCCACAGATACGCAGTATTTT. Its translation: CASSPPGLPTDTQYF.

CDR3 DNA: TGTGCCAGCAGCCCCCCAGCGGGGGGTACATCCTACGAGCAGTACTTC. As protein: CASSPPAGGTSYEQYF. This chain connects TRBV6-2 or TRBV6-3 to TRBJ2-7; 9 bases line up with TRBD2. Unmatched junction bases numbered 10, after V lost 6 bases and J lost 1 base. Germline assignment: CDR1 MNHEY and CDR2 SVGEGT. This CDR3 region has 16 residues.

The chain recombines TRBV28 with TRBJ2-1; 14 bases fit TRBD2. The CDR3 runs 16 residues. Trimming took 4 bases from V and 9 from J; bases not matched to a gene: 8. Germline lookup yields CDR1 MDHEN and CDR2 SYDVKM. The CDR3: CASSSPGTSGSAEQFF. CDR3 DNA: TGTGCCAGCAGTTCCCCTGGGACTAGCGGGAGTGCTGAGCAGTTCTTC.

The table lists this clone with a count of one. The rearrangement joins TRBV5-1 to TRBJ2-7, with D possibly matching TRBD1 (6 bases). The CDR3 runs 15 residues. Germline values: CDR1 SGHRS, CDR2 YFSETQ. The V end lost 7 bases, the J end lost 0 bases, and 17 bases lay between the germline ends. In DNA form, the CDR3 reads TGCGCCAGCCGACTACGGGACACTTACTCCTACGAGCAGTACTTC. It is translated as CASRLRDTYSYEQYF. Variable domain in full (rest from reference TRBV5-1 and TRBJ2-7): KAGVTQTPRYLIKTRGQQVTLSCSPISGHRSVSWYQQTPGQGLQFLFEYFSETQRNKGNFPGRFSGRQFSNSRSEMNVSTLELGDSALYLCASRLRDTYSYEQYFGPGTRLTVT.